Below are 10 T cell receptor beta chains sequenced from a single sample in a study of Graves' ophthalmopathy and Graves' hyperthyroidism. Amplifying from RNA transcripts, the study obtained TCR beta CDR3 regions. HTBI primers were used in a first-round RT-PCR, which preceded a second-round multiplex PCR. TCRdb called the multiplex PCR reads again in MiXCR, with one record for every CDR3 protein. The sample has over a million distinct CDR3 sequences, about 40% seen once. The specimen sequenced was peripheral blood or thyroid tissue (not recorded which). These receptors all come from an adult man with Graves' hyperthyroidism.

This clonotype was observed a few times. One junction end does not reproduce the germline sequence, and a read error may be involved. The gene calls are TRBV7-6 and TRBJ1-1; the D is unclear. CDR1 is SGHVS and CDR2 is FNYEAQ in the germline V gene. This CDR3 has 12 residues. CDR3 amino acids: CASGFRGTEAFF. The CDR3 DNA follows: TGTGCCAGCGGCTTTCGGGGAACTGAAGCTTTCTTT.

The chain couples TRBV30 to TRBJ2-7; D gene ambiguous. This CDR3 comprises 11 residues. Germline V gene sequence: CDR1 GTSNPN, CDR2 SVGIG (reference sequence). V lost 0 bases, J lost 5 bases, and 5 bases lay in between. CDR3 sequence: CAWSVGNEQYF. CDR3 DNA: TGTGCCTGGAGTGTAGGAAACGAGCAGTACTTC.

This clonotype was seen repeatedly, ten times or more. The gene calls are TRBV20-1 and TRBJ1-1, with D unclear. The germline V gene has CDR1 DFQATT and CDR2 SNEGSKA (reference sequence). The CDR3 sequence is 8 residues long. The V end was cut by 5 bases, the J end by 10 bases, with 5 bases between. CDR3 amino acids: CSAPGAFF. CDR3 nucleotide sequence: TGCAGTGCTCCGGGAGCTTTCTTT.

The chain uses TRBV29-1 and TRBJ2-2; 7 bases line up with TRBD2. The CDR3 totals 12 residues. V dropped 4 bases and J dropped 10; count of bases not matched to a gene: 6. Per the germline V gene, CDR1 is SQVTM and CDR2 is ANQGSEA. As DNA, the CDR3 is TGCAGCGTTGTCGGGGGGAGTGTGGAGCTGTTTTTT. The encoded protein is CSVVGGSVELFF.

About this clonotype itself: Since a much larger clone is just one base distant, this may be a read error. V gene TRBV7-2 combines with J gene TRBJ2-7; 7 bases align to TRBD1. The germline V gene has CDR1 SGHTA and CDR2 FQGNSA. V lost 5 bases to trimming and J lost 3 bases; unmatched junction nucleotides: 13. The CDR3 spans 16 residues. The chain's CDR3 is CASSDPRNRGFYEQYF. The CDR3 nucleotides read TGTGCCAGCAGCGATCCCCGGAACAGGGGTTTCTACGAGCAGTACTTC.

This clonotype was found a few times. CDR3 protein: CASSGQVRDTQYF. The CDR3 DNA follows: TGTGCCAGCAGTGGGCAGGTCCGTGATACGCAGTATTTT. The chain is built from TRBV25-1 and TRBJ2-3; D gene ambiguous. CDR1 is MGHDK and CDR2 is SYGVNS in the germline V gene. Trimming cost V 4 bases and J 6 bases, with 11 bases left between them. The CDR3 has 13 amino acids.

This clonotype was recorded at least ten times. V usage is TRBV7-2 and J usage is TRBJ1-5; TRBD1 aligns across 11 bases. V was pared by 4 bases and J by 7 bases, with 6 bases of the junction left unmatched. The CDR3 covers 15 residues. Germline V lookup: CDR1 SGHTA, CDR2 FQGNSA. CDR3: CASSWTGGEVQPQHF. CDR3 DNA: TGTGCCAGCAGCTGGACAGGGGGCGAGGTGCAGCCCCAGCATTTT. Full variable domain (rest looked up from reference TRBV7-2 and TRBJ1-5): GAGVSQSPSNKVTEKGKDVELRCDPISGHTALYWYRQSLGQGLEFLIYFQGNSAPDKSGLPSDRFSAERTGGSVSTLTIQRTQQEDSAVYLCASSWTGGEVQPQHFGDGTRLSIL.

The CDR3 here is CASSFRGFPKNQPQHF. Here the CDR3 DNA reads TGTGCCAGCAGTTTCCGGGGGTTCCCCAAAAATCAGCCCCAGCATTTT. The rearrangement links TRBV12-3 or TRBV12-4 to TRBJ1-5; tentative D call: TRBD1 (5 bases). CDR3 length: 16 amino acids. Trimming took 3 bases from V and 4 from J, leaving 16 bases between them.

This clonotype has a count of ten or more. The genes are TRBV7-6 and TRBJ1-1; D is unresolved. The CDR3 sequence is 12 residues long. CDR1 SGHVS and CDR2 FNYEAQ come from the germline V gene. Trimming stripped 6 bases from V and 2 bases from J, with 7 bases between. The CDR3 bases are TGTGCCAGCAGGATGCATAACACTGAAGCTTTCTTT. Its translation is CASRMHNTEAFF.

This clonotype was recorded a few times. The CDR3 nucleotides are TGTGCCAGCAGCTTGAGGGAGGTCGGTGAAAAACTGTTTTTT. Encoded protein: CASSLREVGEKLFF. The chain uses TRBV5-6 and TRBJ1-4; D is uncertain. Germline-derived CDR1 and CDR2 are SGHDT and YYEEEE. With 1 base removed from V and 7 bases from J, the gap between germline ends came to 11 bases. The CDR3 extends over 14 amino acids.